The next 14 T cell receptor beta chains were all read from a single sample in a study of cytomegalovirus exposure and HLA in healthy donors. The PCR employed 60 Vbeta primers together with 13 Jbeta primers. The method was immunoSEQ multiplex PCR; TCRdb's version includes in-frame clones alone and lacks a portion of them. The sample yields over 100,000 clones, roughly 63% seen once. The sequenced sample was PBMCs. These receptors all come from a woman aged 70-85 years in good health and CMV-seropositive.

The genes are TRBV4-2 and TRBJ1-1; no clear D. The CDR3 has 13 amino acids. Trimming stripped 4 bases from V and 8 bases from J, with 14 bases between. Germline-derived CDR1 and CDR2 are LGHNA and YNFKEQ. The DNA for the CDR3 is TGTGCCAGCAGCCTGTTCCTATGGGCCGAAGCTTTCTTT. Translating gives CASSLFLWAEAFF.

The rearrangement links TRBV5-8 to TRBJ2-3; D is unresolved. Per the germline V gene, CDR1 is SGHTS and CDR2 is YDEGEE. The ends were cut back, 0 bases at V and 4 bases at J, with 3 bases in the middle. CDR3 length equals 12 residues. The CDR3 spells CASSLAADTQYF. CDR3 DNA sequence: TGTGCCAGCAGCTTGGCAGCAGATACGCAGTATTTT.

The genes are TRBV5-4 and TRBJ2-3; D not certain. CDR1 is SGHNT, CDR2 YYREEE, per germline (reference sequence). This CDR3 is 15 amino acids long. The V end lost 4 bases, the J end lost 0 bases, and 12 bases lay between the germline ends. This CDR3 is CASSPGWPSTDTQYF. The CDR3 nucleotides are TGTGCCAGCAGCCCGGGTTGGCCTAGCACAGATACGCAGTATTTT.

Only one count was recorded for this clone. This chain connects TRBV30 to TRBJ2-2, with 8 bases lining up with TRBD1. The CDR3 is made up of 14 amino acids. The V gene's germline CDR1 is GTSNPN and CDR2 SVGIG (reference sequence). The trim removed 7 bases at V and 3 bases at J, leaving 7 bases unmatched. CDR3 residues: CASFRGQDTGELFF. The CDR3 DNA follows: TGTGCCTCCTTCAGGGGGCAGGACACCGGGGAGCTGTTTTTT.

V is TRBV10-3 and J is TRBJ1-2; TRBD1 aligns across 7 bases. Germline V gene data show CDR1 as ENHRY and CDR2 as SYGVKD. The CDR3 has 15 residues. The V and J ends lost 3 bases and 2 bases, in that order; junction bases with no gene match: 6. The CDR3 is CAISDAPGQNYGYTF. CDR3 nucleotide sequence: TGTGCCATCAGTGACGCCCCGGGACAGAACTATGGCTACACCTTC.

The J gene is TRBJ1-1, the V gene TRBV7-2; no reliable D call. Germline lookup yields CDR1 SGHTA and CDR2 FQGNSA. Trimming cost V 5 bases and J 10 bases, with 20 bases left between them. This CDR3 region has 14 residues. CDR3 DNA sequence: TGTGCCAGCAGCCCAGACGGCGGGTTCATTGCAGCTTTCTTT. Amino acids: CASSPDGGFIAAFF.

This chain joins TRBV9 and TRBJ2-7; 8 positions agree with TRBD2. The CDR3 contains 16 residues. Germline values: CDR1 SGDLS, CDR2 YYNGEE. V was pared by 4 bases and J by 0 bases, with 9 bases of the junction left unmatched. DNA of the CDR3: TGTGCCAGCAGCTCCGGGGCGAGCGGGGGCTCCTACGAGCAGTACTTC. Its translation is CASSSGASGGSYEQYF.

The gene calls are TRBV29-1 and TRBJ1-2; the D gene is possibly TRBD1 (5 bases). CDR3 length: 16 amino acids. The germline V and J ends were trimmed by 3 bases and 0 bases, with 17 bases remaining between them. CDR1 and CDR2 (germline): SQVTM, ANQGSEA. CDR3 nucleotide sequence: TGCAGCGTTGACGGGGGAGAATGGGAATCTAACTATGGCTACACCTTC. It specifies CSVDGGEWESNYGYTF.

CDR3 residues: CASTLQGASEAFF. In DNA, the CDR3 is TGTGCCAGCACTCTACAGGGGGCTTCTGAAGCTTTCTTT. V and J are TRBV6-5 and TRBJ1-1, with 9 positions matching TRBD1. Looked up from germline, CDR1 is MNHEY and CDR2 is SVGAGI. V dropped 7 bases and J dropped 6; count of bases not matched to a gene: 6. This CDR3 has 13 amino acids.

This sequence joins TRBV7-8 and TRBJ1-2, with a possible D match to TRBD1 (6 bases). With 1 base removed from V and 5 bases from J, the gap between germline ends came to 14 bases. Germline-derived CDR1 and CDR2 are SGHVS and FQNEAQ. The CDR3 runs 15 residues. The DNA for the CDR3 is TGTGCCAGCAGCTTAGACAGGGAGGGTTGGTATGGCTACACCTTC. Translated: CASSLDREGWYGYTF.

In its sample, this clone was seen a few times. The rearrangement joins TRBV7-9 to TRBJ1-2; no clear D gene. V was cut by 5 bases and J by 5 bases, with 9 bases left in between. CDR3 length: 12 amino acids. Germline V gene data show CDR1 as SEHNR and CDR2 as FQNEAQ (reference sequence). CDR3 protein: CASSLGGYGYTF. The CDR3 DNA follows: TGTGCCAGCAGCCTAGGAGGTTATGGCTACACCTTC.

The rearrangement joins TRBV5-6 to TRBJ1-1; D is ambiguous. Germline values: CDR1 SGHDT, CDR2 YYEEEE. This CDR3 region has 13 residues. V gave up 0 bases and J gave up 3 bases, with 6 bases separating them. CDR3 loop: CASSLVGDTEAFF. In DNA form, the CDR3 reads TGTGCCAGCAGCTTGGTTGGAGACACTGAAGCTTTCTTT.

The chain carries TRBV15 and TRBJ2-6; D is unclear. CDR3 size: 16 residues. V lost 0 bases to trimming and J lost 0 bases, with 6 bases between them. CDR1 LNHNV and CDR2 YYDKDF come from the germline V gene (reference sequence). The CDR3 DNA reads TGTGCCACCAGCAGAGATCTCCTCTCTGGGGCCAACGTCCTGACTTTC. Residues: CATSRDLLSGANVLTF.

This clone was detected a few times. This chain connects TRBV4-2 to TRBJ1-1; D not resolved. Deletions cut 0 bases from V and 2 bases from J, with 13 bases between. Germline V gene sequence: CDR1 LGHNA, CDR2 YNFKEQ. The CDR3 runs 16 residues. CDR3 amino acids: CASSQEGPGINTEAFF. The CDR3 bases are TGTGCCAGCAGCCAAGAGGGTCCAGGAATAAACACTGAAGCTTTCTTT.